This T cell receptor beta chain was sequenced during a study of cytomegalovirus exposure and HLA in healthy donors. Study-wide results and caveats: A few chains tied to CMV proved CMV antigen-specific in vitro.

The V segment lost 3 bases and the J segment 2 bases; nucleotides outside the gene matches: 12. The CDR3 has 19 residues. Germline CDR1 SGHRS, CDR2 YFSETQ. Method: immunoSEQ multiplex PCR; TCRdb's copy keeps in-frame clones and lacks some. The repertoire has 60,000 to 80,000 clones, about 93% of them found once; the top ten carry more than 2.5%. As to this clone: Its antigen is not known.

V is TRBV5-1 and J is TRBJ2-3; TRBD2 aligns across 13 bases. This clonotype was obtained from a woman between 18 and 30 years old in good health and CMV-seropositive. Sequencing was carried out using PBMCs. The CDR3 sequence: CASSWRTSGGPDDTDTQYF. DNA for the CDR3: TGCGCCAGCAGCTGGAGGACTAGCGGGGGCCCCGACGACACAGATACGCAGTATTTT.